These 22 T cell receptor beta chains were sequenced from one sample in a study of T-cell reconstitution after alpha-beta-depleted transplantation in children. As it was prepared, the TCRbeta library received unique molecular identifiers. TCRdb processed the PCR reads anew with MiXCR; each CDR3 protein has one entry. Counted here are 100,000 or so distinct CDR3 sequences, approximately 8% occurring once; the ten biggest clones make up around 17%. The source was PBMCs, collected before TCRalphabeta/CD19-depleted stem cell transplant. Receptors were obtained from a boy aged 2 to 10 with acute lymphoblastic leukemia, due to receive a stem cell transplant.

This clonotype was seen only a few times. The chain links TRBV11-2 to TRBJ1-2, with TRBD1 as a possible D gene (6 bases). Deletions cut 7 bases from V and 2 bases from J, with 11 bases between. The germline CDR1 and CDR2 sequences are SGHAT and FQNNGV. The CDR3 is 13 residues long. CDR3 coding DNA: TGTGCCAGCACCATACAGGGAAACTATGGCTACACCTTC. Translating gives CASTIQGNYGYTF.

The chain joins TRBV7-8 to TRBJ1-3; 12 nucleotides align to TRBD1. With 4 bases clipped from V and 2 bases from J, the junction kept 3 bases outside the gene matches. This CDR3 is built from 16 residues. CDR1 and CDR2 (germline): SGHVS, FQNEAQ. The CDR3 region is CASSWGQGATGNTIYF. CDR3 DNA: TGTGCCAGCAGCTGGGGACAGGGGGCGACTGGAAACACCATATATTTT. Using reference TRBV7-8 and TRBJ1-3 for the parts outside the CDR3, the full variable domain is GAGVSQSPRYKVAKRGQDVALRCDPISGHVSLFWYQQALGQGPEFLTYFQNEAQLDKSGLPSDRFFAERPEGSVSTLKIQRTQQEDSAVYLCASSWGQGATGNTIYFGEGSWLTVV.

In this sample, this clonotype turned up a few times. The V gene is TRBV7-6, the J gene TRBJ1-1; no clear D. Germline V gives CDR1 SGHVS, CDR2 FNYEAQ. Trimming removed 5 bases at V and 5 bases at J, with 9 bases between. The CDR3 covers 12 residues. CDR3 sequence: CASSPMWTEAFF. CDR3 DNA: TGTGCCAGCAGCCCCATGTGGACTGAAGCTTTCTTT.

This clonotype was observed many times. The chain joins TRBV5-1 to TRBJ1-2; D call uncertain. Germline CDR1 is SGHRS and CDR2 is YFSETQ. V was cut by 3 bases and J by 4 bases, with 10 bases left in between. The length of the CDR3 is 13 residues. The CDR3 DNA reads TGCGCCAGCAGCTCGCGACCCGTCTATGGCTACACCTTC. Translating it yields CASSSRPVYGYTF.

Regarding this clonotype: The CDR3 end shows no conserved phenylalanine or tryptophan, and so a read error is likely. This sequence joins TRBV13 and TRBJ1-1, with D uncertain. Per germline, CDR1 PRHDT and CDR2 FYEKMQ (reference sequence). V lost 0 bases to trimming and J lost 0 bases, with 11 bases between them. The CDR3 loop spans 16 amino acids. The CDR3 loop is CASSLGPPSVNTEAFY. The CDR3 DNA reads TGTGCCAGCAGCTTAGGCCCTCCTTCGGTGAACACTGAAGCTTTCTAT.

In its sample, this clonotype was seen many times. This chain links TRBV20-1 with TRBJ2-3; tentative D call: TRBD2 (5 bases). CDR3 length: 15 amino acids. The V end lost 0 bases, the J end lost 1 base, and 11 bases lay between the germline ends. Germline lookup yields CDR1 DFQATT and CDR2 SNEGSKA (reference sequence). In DNA form, the CDR3 reads TGCAGTGCTAGAGATGGCCCAGCGGGCACAGATACGCAGTATTTT. Amino acids: CSARDGPAGTDTQYF.

This clonotype has a handful of counts. J is TRBJ2-1 and V is TRBV20-1; TRBD2 matches at 7 bases. There are 16 residues in the CDR3. Germline V CDR1 and CDR2: DFQATT, SNEGSKA (reference sequence). V was pared by 1 base and J by 4 bases, with 10 bases of the junction left unmatched. CDR3 nucleotides: TGCAGTGCTAGAGCCCGCGGGACTACCTTTTACAATGAGCAGTTCTTC. It translates to CSARARGTTFYNEQFF.

Ten or more counts support this clonotype. The V and J genes are TRBV20-1 and TRBJ1-4; D unclear. V was shortened by 5 bases and J by 0 bases, with 4 bases between the two germline ends. The CDR3 has 12 amino acids. The germline gives CDR1 DFQATT, CDR2 SNEGSKA (reference sequence). The CDR3 here is CSARTTNEKLFF. DNA for the CDR3: TGCAGTGCTCGCACAACTAATGAAAAACTGTTTTTT.

As DNA, the CDR3 is TGTGCCAGCAGTTTAACGAGGGGTTCCTCTGGAAACACCATATATTTT. This sequence encodes CASSLTRGSSGNTIYF. This chain uses TRBV28 with TRBJ1-3; weak D call: TRBD1 (5 bases). V was pared by 2 bases and J by 0 bases, with 11 bases between. CDR3 length equals 16 residues. Per the germline V gene, CDR1 is MDHEN and CDR2 is SYDVKM.

This clonotype was observed a few times. V gene TRBV4-2 combines with J gene TRBJ2-5; D remains unclear. This CDR3 is built from 14 residues. CDR1 is LGHNA, CDR2 YNFKEQ, per germline. Trimming took 1 base from V and 1 from J, leaving 7 bases between them. The CDR3 region has the DNA TGTGCCAGCAGCCAAGTGCAGGCCCAAGAGACCCAGTACTTC. This sequence encodes CASSQVQAQETQYF.

This clonotype was found many times. The chain links TRBV6-2 or TRBV6-3 to TRBJ2-5; D might be TRBD1 (6 bases). This CDR3 is 14 amino acids long. The germline gives CDR1 MNHEY, CDR2 SVGEGT. Deletions cut 2 bases from V and 2 bases from J, with 9 bases between. Here the CDR3 reads CASSYVGQQETQYF. For the CDR3, the DNA is TGTGCCAGCAGTTACGTCGGACAGCAAGAGACCCAGTACTTC.

This clonotype was counted many times. The chain carries TRBV6-2 or TRBV6-3 and TRBJ2-3, with D tentatively TRBD2 (6 bases). The CDR3 runs to 14 residues. Trimming pared 8 bases from V and 3 bases from J, leaving 15 bases between. Germline loops: CDR1 MNHEY, CDR2 SVGEGT. In DNA form, the CDR3 reads TGTGCCAGCGGCGGGACTCCGCATACAGATACGCAGTATTTT. Protein: CASGGTPHTDTQYF.

The J gene is TRBJ2-1, the V gene TRBV12-3 or TRBV12-4; 9 bases line up with TRBD2. The CDR3 runs 16 residues. With 6 bases clipped from V and 5 bases from J, the junction kept 11 bases outside the gene matches. The CDR3 coding sequence is TGTGCCAGCAGCGCCCCCAGGCGACTAGCGGACAATGAGCAGTTCTTC. This codes for CASSAPRRLADNEQFF.

The chain links TRBV12-3 or TRBV12-4 to TRBJ1-1; no clear D gene. Trimming pared 6 bases from V and 0 bases from J, leaving 5 bases between. This CDR3 spans 12 amino acids. CDR3 loop: CASRRMNTEAFF. The CDR3 DNA reads as TGTGCCAGCAGGAGAATGAACACTGAAGCTTTCTTT.

This clonotype appeared many times. J is TRBJ2-7 and V is TRBV12-3 or TRBV12-4; D may be TRBD2 (6 bases). Trimming removed 5 bases from V and 7 bases from J, with 15 bases in between. This CDR3 has 13 residues. CDR3 bases: TGTGCCAGCAGTCGGGACTGGCTGACAGAGCAGTACTTC. It is translated as CASSRDWLTEQYF.

This clonotype appeared many times. The chain recombines TRBV4-3 with TRBJ2-7; D might be TRBD1 (5 bases). The germline V and J ends were trimmed by 0 bases and 4 bases, with 10 bases remaining between them. The CDR3 runs to 14 residues. Germline V gives CDR1 LGHNA, CDR2 YSLEER. CDR3 nucleotide sequence: TGCGCCAGCAGCCAAGATGCAGGGAATTACGAGCAGTACTTC. It is translated as CASSQDAGNYEQYF.

This clonotype was seen ten or more times. The chain has TRBV29-1 and TRBJ1-1; 8 nucleotides agree with TRBD1. The CDR3 spans 12 residues. J lost 8 bases, V lost 5 bases, and 7 bases had no gene match. The germline CDR1 and CDR2 sequences are SQVTM and ANQGSEA. CDR3 coding DNA: TGCAGCGTTAGACAGGGGACCAAGGAAGCTTTCTTT. Its translation is CSVRQGTKEAFF. Variable domain in full (rest from reference TRBV29-1 and TRBJ1-1): SAVISQKPSRDICQRGTSLTIQCQVDSQVTMMFWYRQQPGQSLTLIATANQGSEATYESGFVIDKFPISRPNLTFSTLTVSNMSPEDSSIYLCSVRQGTKEAFFGQGTRLTVV.

Remarks on this clonotype: A read error is likely, as this CDR3 ends without the conserved phenylalanine or tryptophan. This chain connects TRBV5-5 to TRBJ2-1, with D possibly TRBD2 on 6 matching bases. The CDR3 runs 16 residues. V was shortened by 4 bases and J by 0 bases, with 14 bases between the two germline ends. CDR1 and CDR2 from the germline V gene are SGHKS and YYEKEE (reference sequence). The CDR3 sequence is CASSPRGSSSYNEQFC. DNA for the CDR3: TGTGCCAGCAGCCCACGGGGGAGTAGCTCCTACAATGAGCAGTTCTGC.

The genes are TRBV5-6 and TRBJ1-6; D uncertain. The CDR3 runs 14 residues. Germline V lookup: CDR1 SGHDT, CDR2 YYEEEE. The ends were cut back, 4 bases at V and 3 bases at J, with 8 bases in the middle. The CDR3 loop is CASSRRDYNSPLHF. The CDR3 DNA reads TGTGCCAGCAGCAGGAGGGACTATAATTCACCCCTCCACTTT.

This clonotype was found many times. CDR3 loop: CASSLGGRSYNEQFF. CDR3 coding DNA: TGTGCCAGCAGTTTAGGGGGGCGCTCCTACAATGAGCAGTTCTTC. The V call is TRBV12-3 or TRBV12-4, the J call TRBJ2-1, with a possible D match to TRBD1 (6 bases). The CDR3 consists of 15 residues. Trimming pared 1 base from V and 0 bases from J, leaving 7 bases between.

V and J are TRBV5-1 and TRBJ2-7; D gene ambiguous. CDR3 length: 13 amino acids. Trimming removed 0 bases at V and 5 bases at J, with 9 bases between. The germline V gene encodes CDR1 SGHRS and CDR2 YFSETQ. CDR3 nucleotide sequence: TGCGCCAGCAGCTTGGAAGGGAACGACGAGCAGTACTTC. It translates to CASSLEGNDEQYF.

The chain recombines TRBV6-6 with TRBJ1-3; D is ambiguous. The CDR3 is 17 residues long. The V end lost 2 bases, the J end lost 0 bases, and 14 bases lay between the germline ends. Germline V gene sequence: CDR1 MNHNY, CDR2 SVGAGI (reference sequence). CDR3 in amino acids: CASSYPPNTVSGNTIYF. For the CDR3, the DNA is TGTGCCAGCAGTTACCCACCGAACACGGTCTCTGGAAACACCATATATTTT.